These 26 T cell receptor beta chains came from one sample sequenced in a study of T-cell memory formation after mild COVID-19. TCRdb itself ran the 5' RACE reads through MiXCR, one entry per CDR3 protein. The table includes roughly 150,000 distinct CDR3 sequences, about 14% detected once. The material sequenced was PBMCs or a T cell subset sorted from them (not recorded which). The receptor set was obtained from an adult woman who had mild COVID-19 (a few samples of this study predate the infection). Cell type and time point are not known.

The rearrangement links TRBV11-2 to TRBJ2-5; D remains ambiguous. Deletions cut 5 bases from V and 9 bases from J, with 16 bases between. There are 13 residues in the CDR3. Germline CDR1 is SGHAT and CDR2 is FQNNGV. The CDR3 protein is CASSPGSPLAQYF. CDR3 coding DNA: TGTGCCAGCAGCCCCGGCTCCCCCTTGGCCCAGTACTTC.

V gene TRBV3-1 combines with J gene TRBJ1-1; D is ambiguous. Looked up from germline, CDR1 is LGHDT and CDR2 is YNNKEL (reference sequence). V dropped 2 bases and J dropped 2 bases, with 12 bases sitting between them. This CDR3 region has 15 residues. The CDR3 spells CASSQLAKHNTEAFF. The CDR3, as DNA: TGTGCCAGCAGCCAACTGGCTAAACATAACACTGAAGCTTTCTTT.

The CDR3 coding sequence is TGTGCCAGCAGCCAAGCGGGAGGACGCCCCCAGCATTTT. Translated: CASSQAGGRPQHF. V is TRBV3-1 and J is TRBJ1-5; D remains ambiguous. Between the trimmed V and J ends, which lost 1 base and 10 bases, there was a span of 11 bases. Looked up from germline, CDR1 is LGHDT and CDR2 is YNNKEL (reference sequence). The CDR3 runs to 13 residues.

The J gene is TRBJ2-2, the V gene TRBV9; 9 nucleotides align to TRBD1. The CDR3 has 15 amino acids. Trimming at V came to 3 bases and at J to 4 bases, leaving 4 bases not matched to a gene. The germline CDR1 and CDR2 sequences are SGDLS and YYNGEE. In DNA, the CDR3 is TGTGCCAGCAGCGGTGGACAGGGGCCCACCGGGGAGCTGTTTTTT. Protein product: CASSGGQGPTGELFF. The entire variable domain, with the rest obtained from reference TRBV9 and TRBJ2-2, is as follows: DSGVTQTPKHLITATGQRVTLRCSPRSGDLSVYWYQQSLDQGLQFLIQYYNGEERAKGNILERFSAQQFPDLHSELNLSSLELGDSALYFCASSGGQGPTGELFFGEGSRLTVL.

For the CDR3, the DNA is TGTGCCAGCAGTCCAGCCCTCGGACAGTCCTACGAGCAGTACTTC. The encoded protein is CASSPALGQSYEQYF. The chain combines TRBV7-7 with TRBJ2-7; maybe TRBD1 (6 bases). Trimming removed 6 bases from V and 1 base from J, with 16 bases in between. CDR1 SSHAT and CDR2 FNYEAQ come from the germline V gene (reference sequence). The CDR3 is 15 residues long.

The CDR3 is CASSPLSGWDNEQFF. CDR3 DNA: TGTGCCAGCAGCCCCCTTAGCGGGTGGGACAATGAGCAGTTCTTC. The V and J genes are TRBV7-7 and TRBJ2-1, with 7 bases fitting TRBD2. The ends lost 5 bases at V and 5 bases at J; junction bases unmatched: 9. The germline gives CDR1 SSHAT, CDR2 FNYEAQ (reference sequence). The CDR3 extends over 15 amino acids.

Ten or more counts support this clonotype. The chain recombines TRBV5-1 with TRBJ2-5; 12 bases are a match to TRBD2. Germline CDR1 and CDR2: SGHRS and YFSETQ. The J segment lost 4 bases and the V segment lost 3 bases, leaving 4 bases of the junction unmatched. This CDR3 spans 15 amino acids. CDR3 DNA: TGCGCCAGCAGCTCTAGCGGGGGGGCCGGAGAGACCCAGTACTTC. Translating it yields CASSSSGGAGETQYF.

This clonotype has a handful of counts. The rearrangement uses TRBV9 and TRBJ2-7; a possible D gene is TRBD1 (5 bases). This CDR3 comprises 14 residues. The V end was cut by 4 bases, the J end by 1 base, with 12 bases between. Per germline, CDR1 SGDLS and CDR2 YYNGEE. The CDR3 region has the DNA TGTGCCAGCAGCCCAAGGGGATCATCCTACGAGCAGTACTTC. Amino acid sequence: CASSPRGSSYEQYF.

This clonotype has more than one count but fewer than ten. The chain joins TRBV24-1 to TRBJ2-1; D assignment may be TRBD1 or TRBD2 (6 bases each). The CDR3 has 15 residues. Germline values: CDR1 KGHDR, CDR2 SFDVKD. V lost 5 bases to trimming and J lost 5 bases, with 15 bases between them. The CDR3 loop reads CATSGGASSNNEQFF. Here the CDR3 DNA reads TGTGCCACCAGTGGGGGGGCCAGCTCAAACAATGAGCAGTTCTTC.

The chain employs TRBV10-3 and TRBJ2-7; D not certain. The germline CDR1 and CDR2 sequences are ENHRY and SYGVKD. V lost 11 bases, J lost 5 bases, and 13 bases lay in between. CDR3 length equals 11 residues. CDR3 loop: CAGGSVNEQYF. As DNA, the CDR3 is TGTGCCGGTGGATCGGTCAACGAGCAGTACTTC.

In this sample, this clonotype turned up a few times. The V and J genes are TRBV18 and TRBJ2-4; TRBD2 might be the D (6 bases). Germline values: CDR1 KGHSH, CDR2 LQKENI. This CDR3 contains 16 residues. V was pared by 3 bases and J by 5 bases, with 17 bases between. The CDR3 region is CASSPTRAGLENIQYF. The CDR3 DNA sequence: TGTGCCAGCTCACCCACTAGGGCGGGGCTGGAAAACATTCAGTACTTC. The full variable domain, with the rest looked up from reference TRBV18 and TRBJ2-4, is NAGVMQNPRHLVRRRGQEARLRCSPMKGHSHVYWYRQLPEEGLKFMVYLQKENIIDESGMPKERFSAEFPKEGPSILRIQQVVRGDSAAYFCASSPTRAGLENIQYFGAGTRLSVL.

This clonotype occurred a few times. V is TRBV29-1 and J is TRBJ2-7; 10 bases agree with TRBD1. CDR3 length: 13 residues. V lost 7 bases and J lost 6; bases outside the gene matches: 9. Germline values: CDR1 SQVTM, CDR2 ANQGSEA. The DNA for the CDR3 is TGCAGCGGGCAGGACAGGGGGAATTTCGAGCAGTACTTC. Translating it yields CSGQDRGNFEQYF.

The genes are TRBV12-3 or TRBV12-4 and TRBJ1-5; D is ambiguous. Trimming stripped 4 bases from V and 0 bases from J, with 4 bases between. The CDR3 extends over 13 amino acids. CDR3 region: CASSSSSNQPQHF. The CDR3 nucleotides read TGTGCCAGCAGTTCGAGTAGCAATCAGCCCCAGCATTTT.

The genes are TRBV11-3 and TRBJ2-1; D is unresolved. The CDR3 loop spans 17 amino acids. CDR1 is SGHNT, CDR2 YENEEA, per germline. V lost 1 base and J 0 bases, leaving 13 bases between the germline ends. In DNA, the CDR3 is TGTGCCAGCAGCTTAGGGGTCCTACAGAGCTCCTACAATGAGCAGTTCTTC. Residues: CASSLGVLQSSYNEQFF.

This clonotype came up many times. The chain uses TRBV5-1 and TRBJ2-1; D gene unclear. Per germline, CDR1 SGHRS and CDR2 YFSETQ. V was cut by 3 bases and J by 0 bases, with 7 bases left in between. The CDR3 sequence is 14 residues long. CDR3 sequence (DNA): TGCGCCAGCAGCTCCAAGAGCTCCTACAATGAGCAGTTCTTC. Its translation: CASSSKSSYNEQFF.

This clonotype was observed a few times. Germline is not matched at one junction end, which may reflect a read error. The rearrangement joins TRBV3-1 to TRBJ2-5, with 10 positions matching TRBD2. Germline V lookup: CDR1 LGHDT, CDR2 YNNKEL (reference sequence). The CDR3 contains 14 residues. CDR3 sequence: CASSQESLAGASDF. CDR3 DNA sequence: TGTGCCAGCAGCCAAGAGAGTCTAGCGGGGGCCTCGGACTTC.

This clonotype was counted between two and nine times. The chain carries TRBV5-1 and TRBJ1-1, with TRBD1 matching over 7 bases. CDR3 length: 15 residues. Trimming at V came to 4 bases and at J to 1 base, leaving 7 bases not matched to a gene. Germline loops: CDR1 SGHRS, CDR2 YFSETQ. The CDR3 is CASSPPTGSNTEAFF. CDR3 DNA sequence: TGCGCCAGCAGCCCCCCGACAGGGTCGAACACTGAAGCTTTCTTT.

This clonotype occurred a few times. The genes are TRBV7-8 and TRBJ2-7, with D perhaps matching TRBD1 (5 bases). The CDR3 loop spans 11 amino acids. Germline V CDR1 and CDR2: SGHVS, FQNEAQ. V was cut by 5 bases and J by 8 bases, with 10 bases left in between. CDR3 DNA sequence: TGTGCCAGCAGCGCCCACAGGAAGCAGTACTTC. It specifies CASSAHRKQYF.

The rearrangement links TRBV24-1 to TRBJ2-7, with a tentative D call TRBD1 (5 bases). With 4 bases removed from V and 4 bases from J, the gap between germline ends came to 13 bases. The CDR3 is made up of 14 amino acids. Germline assignment: CDR1 KGHDR and CDR2 SFDVKD. CDR3: CATSEGRVPYEQYF. The CDR3 region has the DNA TGTGCCACCAGTGAGGGCAGGGTCCCGTACGAGCAGTACTTC.

This chain joins TRBV12-3 or TRBV12-4 and TRBJ1-3; no definite D call. With 2 bases removed from V and 7 bases from J, the gap between germline ends came to 15 bases. The CDR3 extends over 15 amino acids. The CDR3 region has the DNA TGTGCCAGCAGTTTACTACAGACCGCCCTGAACACCATATATTTT. Protein sequence: CASSLLQTALNTIYF.

The V call is TRBV11-3, the J call TRBJ2-1; D gene unclear. Trimming removed 1 base at V and 0 bases at J, with 16 bases between. The germline CDR1 and CDR2 sequences are SGHNT and YENEEA. CDR3 length: 18 amino acids. CDR3 DNA sequence: TGTGCCAGCAGCTTAGGACTTATCGATGTCAGCTCCTACAATGAGCAGTTCTTC. Its protein product is CASSLGLIDVSSYNEQFF.

This clonotype was counted a few times. The chain has TRBV7-3 and TRBJ2-5; maybe TRBD1 (6 bases). V shed 5 bases and J shed 0 bases, with 19 bases lying between them. The CDR3 sequence is 17 residues long. Looked up from germline, CDR1 is SGHTA and CDR2 is FQGTGA. The CDR3 loop reads CASSHIPRGPYQETQYF. The CDR3 nucleotides read TGTGCCAGCAGCCACATCCCCAGGGGACCGTACCAAGAGACCCAGTACTTC.

This clonotype was detected a few times. This chain connects TRBV12-5 to TRBJ2-1, with D possibly matching TRBD2 (5 bases). CDR1 is LGHNT, CDR2 FRNRAP, per germline. There are 14 residues in the CDR3. Trimming took 4 bases from V and 12 from J, leaving 19 bases between them. The CDR3 reads CASGYVGRGFGQFF. DNA of the CDR3: TGTGCTAGTGGTTACGTAGGCCGGGGATTTGGGCAGTTCTTC.

The V and J genes are TRBV19 and TRBJ1-1; D is ambiguous. In germline, CDR1 is LNHDA, CDR2 SQIVND (reference sequence). V gave up 7 bases and J gave up 3 bases, with 6 bases separating them. This CDR3 is built from 11 residues. CDR3 DNA sequence: TGTGCCAGTATAGGGTACACTGAAGCTTTCTTT. Its translation is CASIGYTEAFF.

This clonotype was seen a handful of times. The chain combines TRBV20-1 with TRBJ2-1; a weak D match, TRBD1 (5 bases). V lost 6 bases and J 7 bases, leaving 10 bases between the germline ends. The CDR3 length is 11 residues. Germline CDR1 DFQATT, CDR2 SNEGSKA (reference sequence). CDR3 in amino acids: CSALGRNEQFF. In DNA form, the CDR3 reads TGCAGTGCGCTGGGGCGGAATGAGCAGTTCTTC.

The chain couples TRBV2 to TRBJ2-1; tentative D call: TRBD2 (6 bases). Germline V gene data show CDR1 as SNHLY and CDR2 as FYNNEI. V lost 5 bases and J lost 1, with 12 bases in between. The CDR3 is 15 residues long. In nucleotides, the CDR3 is TGTGCCAGCAGTCCAATTGGAGGGTCCTACAATGAGCAGTTCTTC. Translation: CASSPIGGSYNEQFF.